One and the same sample provided the 8 T cell receptor beta chains below, sequenced in a study of blood T cell repertoires in COVID-19. The protocol was immunoSEQ multiplex PCR, while the TCRdb copy is restricted to in-frame clones and leaves out a portion. Of a few hundred thousand clones in the sample, around 88% were seen once. Material for sequencing was PBMCs or T cells enriched from blood (not recorded which). Source of these receptors: a woman aged 40 to 49 with acute COVID-19.

The chain carries TRBV21-1 and TRBJ1-4; the listed D gene, TRBD1, was not tested against the DNA. TRBV21-1 is noted as a pseudogene. The CDR3 covers 16 residues. CDR3 loop: CASSTYWTGGNEKLFF. The CDR3 DNA is TGTGCCAGCAGCACATACTGGACAGGGGGAAATGAAAAACTGTTTTTT.

This chain joins TRBV6-6 and TRBJ1-5; no definite D call. V lost 4 bases to trimming and J lost 2 bases, with 12 bases between them. CDR1 is MNHNY, CDR2 SVGAGI, per germline (reference sequence). The CDR3 is made up of 15 amino acids. The CDR3 loop reads CASSLGLTRNQPQHF. CDR3 coding DNA: TGTGCCAGCAGTTTAGGACTTACCCGCAATCAGCCCCAGCATTTT.

V gene TRBV4-3 combines with J gene TRBJ2-3, with D perhaps matching TRBD1 (6 bases). V dropped 0 bases and J dropped 9 bases, with 13 bases sitting between them. Germline V gives CDR1 LGHNA, CDR2 YSLEER. CDR3 length: 14 residues. DNA for the CDR3: TGCGCCAGCAGCCAAGATCTGCAGGGGAGCACGCAGTATTTT. It is translated as CASSQDLQGSTQYF.

V is TRBV6-1 and J is TRBJ1-5, with D tentatively TRBD1 (5 bases). Trimming took 2 bases from V and 1 from J, leaving 6 bases between them. Germline CDR1 MNHNS, CDR2 SASEGT. The CDR3 is made up of 14 amino acids. CDR3 in amino acids: CASSEQGSNQPQHF. The CDR3, as DNA: TGTGCCAGCAGTGAACAGGGAAGCAATCAGCCCCAGCATTTT.

CDR3 DNA: TGTGCCACCAGCAGAGAAAGGAGTCGGGGAAATGAGCAGTTCTTC. It codes for CATSRERSRGNEQFF. The gene calls are TRBV15 and TRBJ2-1, with TRBD2 as a possible D gene (5 bases). V lost 0 bases and J lost 7, with 13 bases in between. This CDR3 spans 15 amino acids. CDR1 is LNHNV and CDR2 is YYDKDF in the germline V gene (reference sequence).

The chain couples TRBV23-1 to TRBJ1-2; no clear D gene. TRBV23-1 is an ORF for which the function is uncertain. V was pared by 6 bases and J by 7 bases, with 15 bases between. This CDR3 is 13 amino acids long. The CDR3 DNA reads as TGCGCCAGCAGCCCCCGACCCTCGGGTGGCTACACCTTC. It is translated as CASSPRPSGGYTF.

The rearrangement joins TRBV3-1 (or the pseudogene TRBV3-2) to TRBJ1-6; perhaps TRBD1 as D (6 bases). Germline V CDR1 and CDR2: LGHDT, YNNKEL (reference sequence). The CDR3 spans 14 residues. V gave up 6 bases and J gave up 9 bases, with 15 bases separating them. This CDR3 is CASSFQGIGSPLHF. CDR3 nucleotide sequence: TGTGCCAGCAGTTTCCAGGGGATAGGTTCACCCCTCCACTTT.

This clone showed up just once. J is TRBJ2-7 and V is TRBV11-2; 8 bases fit TRBD1. The V gene's germline CDR1 is SGHAT and CDR2 FQNNGV. CDR3 size: 14 residues. Germline trimming cut 5 bases from V and 6 bases from J; bases unmatched to any gene: 9. CDR3 protein: CASSPVTGVTEQYF. In nucleotides, the CDR3 is TGTGCCAGCAGCCCGGTGACAGGGGTAACCGAGCAGTACTTC.